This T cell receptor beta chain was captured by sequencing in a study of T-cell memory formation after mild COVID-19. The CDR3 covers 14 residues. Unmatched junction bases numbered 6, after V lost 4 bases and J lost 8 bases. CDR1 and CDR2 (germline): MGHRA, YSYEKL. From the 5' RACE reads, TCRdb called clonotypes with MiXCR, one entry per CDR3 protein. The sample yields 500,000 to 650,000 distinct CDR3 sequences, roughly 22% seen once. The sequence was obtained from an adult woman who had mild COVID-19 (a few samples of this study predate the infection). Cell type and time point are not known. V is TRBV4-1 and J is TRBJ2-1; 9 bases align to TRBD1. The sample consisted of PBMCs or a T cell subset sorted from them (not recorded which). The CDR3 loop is CASSPGTGFDEQFF. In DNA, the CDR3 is TGCGCCAGCAGCCCCGGGACAGGGTTTGATGAGCAGTTCTTC.